This passage covers 18 T cell receptor beta chains from one sample sequenced in a study of cytomegalovirus exposure and HLA in healthy donors. The PCR used 60 Vbeta and 13 Jbeta primers. The method was immunoSEQ multiplex PCR; TCRdb's version includes in-frame clones alone and lacks a portion of them. The sample contains 120,000 or so clones, more than 15% of which appear only once. The sample was PBMCs. All receptors come from a female donor in good health and CMV-seropositive.

The rearrangement links TRBV7-8 to TRBJ1-5; no clear D gene. The germline V and J ends were trimmed by 1 base and 5 bases, with 21 bases remaining between them. The germline V gene has CDR1 SGHVS and CDR2 FQNEAQ. The CDR3 has 18 residues. Written as DNA, the CDR3 is TGTGCCAGCAGCTTAGAGAGAGTCCGGGCCCCGAGGGATCAGCCCCAGCATTTT. It translates to CASSLERVRAPRDQPQHF.

The chain uses TRBV4-3 and TRBJ2-1; 8 bases align to TRBD2. Germline values: CDR1 LGHNA, CDR2 YSLEER. With V trimmed by 0 bases and J by 3 bases, 4 bases remained unmatched. The CDR3 is 16 amino acids. The CDR3: CASSQERREGYNEQFF. In nucleotides, the CDR3 is TGCGCCAGCAGCCAAGAGAGACGGGAGGGCTACAATGAGCAGTTCTTC.

This chain links TRBV5-1 with TRBJ1-2; D is unresolved. The CDR3 extends over 12 amino acids. From germline, CDR1 is SGHRS and CDR2 YFSETQ. The V gene lost 1 base and the J gene lost 12 bases, with 13 bases spanning the gap. The chain's CDR3 is CASSLSGYIDTF. DNA of the CDR3: TGCGCCAGCAGCTTGTCCGGGTATATCGACACCTTC.

With respect to this clone: A junction boundary mismatches the germline segment, possibly from a read error. The chain links TRBV7-7 to TRBJ2-7; TRBD1 aligns across 7 bases. CDR3 length equals 13 residues. Per the germline V gene, CDR1 is SSHAT and CDR2 is FNYEAQ (reference sequence). The CDR3 coding sequence is TGTGCTAGCAGCATAGACAGGGCCCACGAGCAGTACTTC. Translated: CASSIDRAHEQYF.

This clone was seen a few times. This chain joins TRBV28 and TRBJ1-2, with D tentatively TRBD1 (5 bases). Looked up from germline, CDR1 is MDHEN and CDR2 is SYDVKM. The germline V and J ends were trimmed by 4 bases and 2 bases, with 20 bases remaining between them. This CDR3 region has 17 residues. The chain's CDR3 is CASSSVPWGGVNYGYTF. The CDR3 DNA reads as TGTGCCAGCAGTTCGGTGCCCTGGGGGGGGGTGAACTATGGCTACACCTTC.

The chain couples TRBV28 to TRBJ2-3, with D possibly being TRBD1 (6 bases). The CDR3 is 20 residues long. V lost 5 bases and J 0 bases, leaving 27 bases between the germline ends. Germline loops: CDR1 MDHEN, CDR2 SYDVKM. The CDR3 reads CASSPPRRGLRGRSTDTQYF. CDR3 in DNA: TGTGCCAGCAGTCCCCCCCGCAGGGGTCTTCGGGGCCGAAGCACAGATACGCAGTATTTT.

This clone was seen a handful of times. The V call is TRBV4-2, the J call TRBJ2-7; 10 nucleotides agree with TRBD1. The CDR3 is 16 amino acids. The V gene end was trimmed by 3 bases and the J gene end by 4 bases; junction bases not matched to a gene: 9. Germline assignment: CDR1 LGHNA and CDR2 YNFKEQ. CDR3 amino acids: CASSHSLGQGMYEQYF. Written as DNA, the CDR3 is TGTGCCAGCAGCCACTCCTTGGGACAGGGGATGTACGAGCAGTACTTC.

This clone was seen only once. V usage is TRBV5-1 and J usage is TRBJ2-3, with 10 bases lining up with TRBD2. Germline trimming cut 3 bases from V and 2 bases from J; bases unmatched to any gene: 6. This CDR3 region has 16 residues. In germline, CDR1 is SGHRS, CDR2 YFSETQ. The CDR3 loop reads CASSYWTSGNTDTQYF. The CDR3 DNA is TGCGCCAGCAGCTACTGGACTAGCGGTAACACAGATACGCAGTATTTT.

V usage is TRBV27 and J usage is TRBJ1-2; TRBD1 matches at 9 bases. The CDR3 is made up of 16 amino acids. Unmatched junction bases numbered 9, after V lost 4 bases and J lost 3 bases. The germline gives CDR1 MNHEY, CDR2 SMNVEV (reference sequence). CDR3 residues: CASSSSGQGNYYGYTF. CDR3 DNA sequence: TGTGCCAGCAGTTCGTCCGGACAGGGGAATTACTATGGCTACACCTTC.

This sequence joins TRBV19 and TRBJ2-7; TRBD2 matches at 9 bases. Trimming cost V 8 bases and J 6 bases; bases outside gene matches: 11. This CDR3 has 14 residues. CDR1 and CDR2 from the germline V gene are LNHDA and SQIVND (reference sequence). The CDR3 region is CASRRGGDGIEQYF. The CDR3 DNA sequence: TGTGCCAGTCGGCGGGGGGGGGATGGAATCGAGCAGTACTTC.

This sequence joins TRBV28 and TRBJ1-2; the D is unclear. Germline V CDR1 and CDR2: MDHEN, SYDVKM. CDR3 length equals 17 residues. The V gene lost 3 bases and the J gene lost 5 bases, with 22 bases spanning the gap. The CDR3 region is CASSLEAERGILYGYTF. For the CDR3, the DNA is TGTGCCAGCAGTTTGGAGGCAGAGCGGGGAATTTTATATGGCTACACCTTC.

The V call is TRBV4-1, the J call TRBJ2-5, with D possibly being TRBD2 (6 bases). Trimming took off 4 bases at V and 3 bases at J, with 18 bases between the two ends. The CDR3 is made up of 16 amino acids. Germline loops: CDR1 MGHRA, CDR2 YSYEKL. In DNA form, the CDR3 reads TGCGCCAGCAGCCGGGCGCAGCGGGCCGGGGAAGAGACCCAGTACTTC. This translates into CASSRAQRAGEETQYF.

There are a few counts of this clone. The CDR3 coding sequence is TGTGCCAGCAGCCAAGTTTCGGGGGGCGAGGCAACTAATGAAAAACTGTTTTTT. Encoded protein: CASSQVSGGEATNEKLFF. The chain carries TRBV4-2 and TRBJ1-4; maybe TRBD1 (6 bases). Germline values: CDR1 LGHNA, CDR2 YNFKEQ. This CDR3 spans 18 amino acids. V lost 1 base and J 0 bases, leaving 15 bases between the germline ends.

The CDR3 DNA reads TGTGCCAGCAGCCCATTTTGGACAGGGGGCCGGGAGCAGTACTTC. Amino acid sequence: CASSPFWTGGREQYF. This chain connects TRBV28 to TRBJ2-7, with TRBD1 matching 11 bases. The length of the CDR3 is 15 residues. Germline CDR1 MDHEN, CDR2 SYDVKM. V dropped 6 bases and J dropped 7; count of bases not matched to a gene: 11.

V and J are TRBV9 and TRBJ1-5, with 7 bases fitting TRBD1. V lost 4 bases, J lost 7 bases, and 8 bases stayed unmatched. CDR1 and CDR2 from the germline V gene are SGDLS and YYNGEE. The CDR3 extends over 14 amino acids. The CDR3 nucleotides read TGTGCCAGCAGCCAAAGGGGGCATGGGCAGCCCCAGCATTTT. Its protein is CASSQRGHGQPQHF.

CDR3 loop: CASRMTGGNSPLHF. The CDR3 DNA reads TGTGCCAGCAGGATGACAGGGGGCAATTCACCCCTCCACTTT. This sequence joins TRBV14 and TRBJ1-6; TRBD1 aligns across 10 bases. The V gene end was trimmed by 6 bases and the J gene end by 7 bases; junction bases not matched to a gene: 3. The germline CDR1 and CDR2 sequences are SGHDN and FVKESK. The CDR3 spans 14 residues.

The chain has TRBV6-5 and TRBJ2-7; D call uncertain. With 0 bases removed from V and 6 bases from J, the gap between germline ends came to 6 bases. The V gene's germline CDR1 is MNHEY and CDR2 SVGAGI. The CDR3 is made up of 12 amino acids. CDR3 in amino acids: CASSYSFREQYF. In DNA form, the CDR3 reads TGTGCCAGCAGTTACTCGTTTCGCGAGCAGTACTTC.

The V gene is TRBV10-3, the J gene TRBJ2-2; D perhaps matches TRBD2 (5 bases). Germline assignment: CDR1 ENHRY and CDR2 SYGVKD. V was trimmed by 3 bases and J by 4 bases, leaving 15 bases between them. This CDR3 region has 16 residues. DNA of the CDR3: TGTGCCATCAGTGAAGGGCTAGGAGGACTCACCGGGGAGCTGTTTTTT. Translating it yields CAISEGLGGLTGELFF.